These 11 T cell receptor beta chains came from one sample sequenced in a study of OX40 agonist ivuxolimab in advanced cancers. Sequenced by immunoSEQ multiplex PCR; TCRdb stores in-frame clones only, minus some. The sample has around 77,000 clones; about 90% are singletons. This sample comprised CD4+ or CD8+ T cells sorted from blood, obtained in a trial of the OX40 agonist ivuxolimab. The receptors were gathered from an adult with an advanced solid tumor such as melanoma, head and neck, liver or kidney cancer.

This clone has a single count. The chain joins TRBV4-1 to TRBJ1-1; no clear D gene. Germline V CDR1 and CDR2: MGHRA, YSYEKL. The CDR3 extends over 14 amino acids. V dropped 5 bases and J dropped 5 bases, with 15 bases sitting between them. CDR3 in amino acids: CASSITGSGTEAFF. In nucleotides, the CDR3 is TGCGCCAGCAGCATAACGGGGAGTGGAACTGAAGCTTTCTTT.

The CDR3 reads CASSPSLVSGYNEQFF. The CDR3 coding sequence is TGTGCCAGCAGCCCATCCCTGGTTAGCGGTTACAATGAGCAGTTCTTC. This chain connects TRBV9 to TRBJ2-1; a weak D match, TRBD2 (6 bases). This CDR3 comprises 16 residues. V was clipped by 4 bases and J by 4 bases, with 18 bases between them. Germline loops: CDR1 SGDLS, CDR2 YYNGEE.

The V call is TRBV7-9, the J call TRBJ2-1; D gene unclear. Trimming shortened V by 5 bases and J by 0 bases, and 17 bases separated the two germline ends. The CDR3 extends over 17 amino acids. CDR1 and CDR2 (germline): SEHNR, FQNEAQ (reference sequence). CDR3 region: CASSALGSTSSYNEQFF. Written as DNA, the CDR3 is TGTGCCAGCAGCGCCCTGGGGTCTACGAGCTCCTACAATGAGCAGTTCTTC.

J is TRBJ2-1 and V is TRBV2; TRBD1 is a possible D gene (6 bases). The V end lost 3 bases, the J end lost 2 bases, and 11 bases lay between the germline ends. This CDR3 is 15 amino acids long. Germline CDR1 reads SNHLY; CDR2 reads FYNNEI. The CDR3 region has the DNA TGTGCCAGCAGTGACAGCAGGGGAACCTACAATGAGCAGTTCTTC. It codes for CASSDSRGTYNEQFF.

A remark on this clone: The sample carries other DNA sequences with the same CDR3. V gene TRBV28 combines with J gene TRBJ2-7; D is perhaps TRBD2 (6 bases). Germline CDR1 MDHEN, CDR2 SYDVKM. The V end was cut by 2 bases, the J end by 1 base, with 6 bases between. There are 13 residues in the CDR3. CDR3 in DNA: TGTGCCAGCAGTTTAGGAGGGTCCTACGAGCAGTACTTC. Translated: CASSLGGSYEQYF.

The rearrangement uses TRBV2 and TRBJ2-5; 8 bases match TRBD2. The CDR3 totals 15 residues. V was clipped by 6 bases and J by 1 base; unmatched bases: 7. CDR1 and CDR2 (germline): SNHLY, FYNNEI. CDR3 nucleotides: TGTGCCAGCAGGACTAGCGCAATGTTCCAAGAGACCCAGTACTTC. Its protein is CASRTSAMFQETQYF.

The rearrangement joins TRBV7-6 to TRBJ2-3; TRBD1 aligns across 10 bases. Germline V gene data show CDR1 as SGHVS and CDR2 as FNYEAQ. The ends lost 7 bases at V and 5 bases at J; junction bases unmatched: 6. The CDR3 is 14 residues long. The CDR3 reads CASTSDRGIDTQYF. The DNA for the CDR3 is TGTGCCAGCACTTCGGACAGGGGGATAGATACGCAGTATTTT. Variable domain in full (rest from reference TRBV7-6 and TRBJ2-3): GAGVSQSPRYKVTKRGQDVALRCDPISGHVSLYWYRQALGQGPEFLTYFNYEAQQDKSGLPNDRFSAERPEGSISTLTIQRTEQRDSAMYRCASTSDRGIDTQYFGPGTRLTVL.

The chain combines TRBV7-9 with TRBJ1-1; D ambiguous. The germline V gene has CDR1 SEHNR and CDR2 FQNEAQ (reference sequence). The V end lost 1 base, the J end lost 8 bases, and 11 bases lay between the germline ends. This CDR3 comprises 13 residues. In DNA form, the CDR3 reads TGTGCCAGCAGCTTAGGAGGTATGGGGGAAGCTTTCTTT. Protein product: CASSLGGMGEAFF.

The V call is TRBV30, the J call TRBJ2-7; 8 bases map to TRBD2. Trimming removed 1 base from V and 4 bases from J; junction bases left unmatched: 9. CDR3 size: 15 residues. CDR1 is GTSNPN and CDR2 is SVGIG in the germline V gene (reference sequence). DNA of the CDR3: TGTGCCTGGAGTGACCCCCGGGGGGGCCGGTACGAGCAGTACTTC. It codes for CAWSDPRGGRYEQYF.

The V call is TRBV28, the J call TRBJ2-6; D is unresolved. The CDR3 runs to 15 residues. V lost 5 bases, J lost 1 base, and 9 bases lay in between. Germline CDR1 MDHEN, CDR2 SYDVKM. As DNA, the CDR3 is TGTGCCAGCAGTCCCCTCCCATCTGGGGCCAACGTCCTGACTTTC. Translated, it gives CASSPLPSGANVLTF.

CDR3 nucleotides: TGCGCCAGCAGCCAAGGCGGGACAACTAGCACAGATACGCAGTATTTT. Its translation: CASSQGGTTSTDTQYF. The gene calls are TRBV4-3 and TRBJ2-3; D may correspond to TRBD1 or TRBD2 (6 bases each). In germline, CDR1 is LGHNA, CDR2 YSLEER. This CDR3 spans 16 amino acids. With 1 base removed from V and 0 bases from J, the gap between germline ends came to 11 bases.